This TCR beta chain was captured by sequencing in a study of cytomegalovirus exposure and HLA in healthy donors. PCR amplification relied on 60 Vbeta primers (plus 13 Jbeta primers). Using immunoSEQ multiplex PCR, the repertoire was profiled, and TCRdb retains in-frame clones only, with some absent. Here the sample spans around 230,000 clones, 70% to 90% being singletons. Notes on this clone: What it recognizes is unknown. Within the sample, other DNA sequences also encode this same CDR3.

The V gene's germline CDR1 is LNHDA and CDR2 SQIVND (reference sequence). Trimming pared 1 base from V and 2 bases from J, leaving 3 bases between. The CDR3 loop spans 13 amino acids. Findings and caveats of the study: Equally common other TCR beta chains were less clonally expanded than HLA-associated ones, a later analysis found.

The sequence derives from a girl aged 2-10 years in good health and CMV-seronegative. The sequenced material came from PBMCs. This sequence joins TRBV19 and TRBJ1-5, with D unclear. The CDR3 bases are TGTGCCAGTAGTATAGGAGGCAATCAGCCCCAGCATTTT. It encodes CASSIGGNQPQHF.